What follows describes a single TCR beta chain. The data are from a study of beta chain features in type 1 diabetes. This CDR3 contains 15 residues. The junction had 8 bases not matched to a gene; V was cut back by 3 bases and J by 4 bases. From germline, CDR1 is SGHDN and CDR2 FVKESK. Sequenced material consisted of expressed TCRB transcripts (all of the isolated RNA was reverse transcribed). TCRdb keeps only in-frame clones here, not all; method: immunoSEQ multiplex PCR. The sample holds 250,000 to 350,000 clones, approximately 11% seen once. The rearrangement joins TRBV14 to TRBJ2-5; TRBD1 matches 7 bases. This clonotype originated in a woman in her twenties or thirties in good health. The sequencing sample was made of naive CD4+ T cells from blood. The CDR3: CASSHYRGLRETQYF. CDR3 nucleotides: TGTGCCAGCAGCCACTACAGGGGCCTGAGAGAGACCCAGTACTTC.